These 28 T cell receptor beta chains share one sample of origin, sequenced in a study of blood T cell repertoires in COVID-19. Sequencing was performed with immunoSEQ multiplex PCR; in TCRdb, only in-frame clones are kept and a portion is missing. The sample has about 15,000 clones, roughly 80% seen once. Specimen: peripheral blood. The receptors derive from a human donor in a cohort sampled during active COVID-19.

This clone was counted a few times. This rearrangement joins TRBV27 to TRBJ1-6, with TRBD1 identical over 9 bases. This CDR3 spans 15 amino acids. Germline trimming cut 7 bases from V and 8 bases from J; bases unmatched to any gene: 9. The germline V gene has CDR1 MNHEY and CDR2 SMNVEV (reference sequence). In DNA form, the CDR3 reads TGTGCCAGCACTGTGGGGACAGGGTTATATTCACCCCTCCACTTT. It is translated as CASTVGTGLYSPLHF.

Sample share makes this clone large. The CDR3, as DNA: TGTGCCAGCAGTGAGGGCAGACAGGCGAACACCGGGGAGCTGTTTTTT. This sequence encodes CASSEGRQANTGELFF. V is TRBV2 and J is TRBJ2-2; the D gene is possibly TRBD1 (6 bases). This CDR3 is built from 16 residues. Per the germline V gene, CDR1 is SNHLY and CDR2 is FYNNEI. The V end was cut by 3 bases, the J end by 0 bases, with 11 bases between.

The chain is built from TRBV19 and TRBJ2-1; 10 nucleotides align to TRBD1. In germline, CDR1 is LNHDA, CDR2 SQIVND (reference sequence). V dropped 4 bases and J dropped 2; count of bases not matched to a gene: 5. CDR3 length: 16 residues. The CDR3 here is CASSTRDRGPYNEQFF. CDR3 nucleotides: TGTGCCAGTAGTACCAGGGACAGGGGCCCCTACAATGAGCAGTTCTTC.

CDR3 in DNA: TGTGCCAGCAGCGGAGACAGGGTTCCTGGAAACACCATATATTTT. Amino acids: CASSGDRVPGNTIYF. The rearrangement links TRBV7-9 to TRBJ1-3; 7 bases fit TRBD1. Germline V gives CDR1 SEHNR, CDR2 FQNEAQ (reference sequence). V trimming: 5 bases; J trimming: 2 bases; junction bases outside the gene matches: 6. CDR3 size: 15 residues.

This chain connects TRBV19 to TRBJ1-2; D call uncertain. Germline values: CDR1 LNHDA, CDR2 SQIVND (reference sequence). The CDR3 totals 13 residues. Trimming pared 6 bases from V and 8 bases from J, leaving 16 bases between. This chain's CDR3 is CASSFGLGAGYTF. The CDR3 DNA is TGTGCCAGTAGCTTTGGGCTCGGCGCCGGCTACACCTTC.

The table lists this clone with a few counts. The rearrangement uses TRBV2 and TRBJ2-7; 9 bases line up with TRBD2. This CDR3 is 15 amino acids long. Per germline, CDR1 SNHLY and CDR2 FYNNEI. V dropped 0 bases and J dropped 0; count of bases not matched to a gene: 0. This CDR3 is CASSEASGSSYEQYF. The CDR3 nucleotides read TGTGCCAGCAGTGAAGCTAGCGGGAGCTCCTACGAGCAGTACTTC.

This sequence joins TRBV6-2 or TRBV6-3 and TRBJ1-1; no reliable D call. There are 14 residues in the CDR3. Between the trimmed V and J ends, which lost 4 bases and 2 bases, there was a span of 11 bases. The germline V gene has CDR1 MNHEY and CDR2 SVGEGT. CDR3 sequence: CASSSPRFNTEAFF. In DNA form, the CDR3 reads TGTGCCAGCAGTTCTCCGCGATTCAACACTGAAGCTTTCTTT.

The rearrangement links TRBV6-2 or TRBV6-3 to TRBJ2-1; 7 bases align to TRBD2. CDR1 is MNHEY, CDR2 SVGEGT, per germline. CDR3 length equals 18 residues. The junction had 8 bases not matched to a gene; V was cut back by 0 bases and J by 0 bases. The CDR3 sequence: CASSYSRTRGFSYNEQFF. As DNA, the CDR3 is TGTGCCAGCAGTTACTCGAGGACTAGGGGATTCTCCTACAATGAGCAGTTCTTC.

The chain recombines TRBV5-4 with TRBJ2-7; 7 bases fit TRBD1. CDR1 and CDR2 from the germline V gene are SGHNT and YYREEE (reference sequence). V gave up 0 bases and J gave up 4 bases; unmatched junction bases: 7. The CDR3 has 15 residues. The CDR3 spells CASSLDGTVSYEQYF. The CDR3 bases are TGTGCCAGCAGCTTGGACGGGACAGTCTCATACGAGCAGTACTTC.

J is TRBJ2-7 and V is TRBV27; a weak D match, TRBD2 (6 bases). CDR1 and CDR2 (germline): MNHEY, SMNVEV (reference sequence). Trimming cost V 5 bases and J 3 bases, with 14 bases left between them. The CDR3 length is 14 residues. The CDR3: CASSGRETIYEQYF. CDR3 sequence (DNA): TGTGCCAGCAGTGGCCGGGAGACGATCTACGAGCAGTACTTC.

The table lists this clone with a count of one. V gene TRBV7-9 combines with J gene TRBJ2-7, with TRBD1 as a possible D gene (5 bases). V shed 1 base and J shed 2 bases, with 9 bases lying between them. From germline, CDR1 is SEHNR and CDR2 FQNEAQ (reference sequence). The CDR3 has 14 residues. The CDR3 is CASSLGVRAYEQYF. CDR3 coding DNA: TGTGCCAGCAGCTTAGGAGTCAGGGCCTACGAGCAGTACTTC.

V gene TRBV27 combines with J gene TRBJ1-2; 10 bases fit TRBD1. The germline gives CDR1 MNHEY, CDR2 SMNVEV (reference sequence). V lost 0 bases and J lost 6; bases outside the gene matches: 7. The CDR3 covers 16 residues. CDR3 DNA sequence: TGTGCCAGCAGTTTATCGGCGGGACAGGGGAGGCATGGCTACACCTTC. This encodes CASSLSAGQGRHGYTF.

This rearrangement joins TRBV7-9 to TRBJ1-1; unclear D gene. The CDR3 consists of 13 residues. Between the trimmed V and J ends, which lost 6 bases and 4 bases, there was a span of 12 bases. Looked up from germline, CDR1 is SEHNR and CDR2 is FQNEAQ (reference sequence). In DNA, the CDR3 is TGTGCCAGCAGGATCGGGTTGAGCACTGAAGCTTTCTTT. Translating gives CASRIGLSTEAFF. The complete variable domain, with remaining parts taken from reference TRBV7-9 and TRBJ1-1, reads DTGVSQNPRHKITKRGQNVTFRCDPISEHNRLYWYRQTLGQGPEFLTYFQNEAQLEKSRLLSDRFSAERPKGSFSTLEIQRTEQGDSAMYLCASRIGLSTEAFFGQGTRLTVV.

V usage is TRBV28 and J usage is TRBJ2-5, with a possible D match to TRBD2 (7 bases). CDR1 MDHEN and CDR2 SYDVKM come from the germline V gene. The CDR3 has 14 residues. V was cut by 4 bases and J by 4 bases, with 13 bases left in between. As DNA, the CDR3 is TGTGCCAGCAGTTCCGGGGGGCACCCAGAGACCCAGTACTTC. Encoded protein: CASSSGGHPETQYF. The full variable domain, rest sourced from reference TRBV28 and TRBJ2-5, is DVKVTQSSRYLVKRTGEKVFLECVQDMDHENMFWYRQDPGLGLRLIYFSYDVKMKEKGDIPEGYSVSREKKERFSLILESASTNQTSMYLCASSSGGHPETQYFGPGTRLLVL.

For this clone: Its ends do not fully match the called genes, so a read error is possible. The V and J genes are TRBV5-1 and TRBJ2-3; D perhaps matches TRBD1 (6 bases). This CDR3 is 14 amino acids long. Germline V gives CDR1 SGHRS, CDR2 YFSETQ. CDR3 residues: CASNLGASSDTQYF. As DNA, the CDR3 is TGCGCCAGCAACTTGGGGGCGTCCTCAGATACGCAGTATTTT.

CDR3 residues: CASSEYGGQSAYEQYF. In DNA form, the CDR3 reads TGTGCCAGCAGTGAATACGGCGGACAATCAGCCTACGAGCAGTACTTC. V is TRBV25-1 and J is TRBJ2-7, with D maybe TRBD1 (5 bases). CDR1 MGHDK and CDR2 SYGVNS come from the germline V gene. The CDR3 consists of 16 residues. V lost 0 bases to trimming and J lost 2 bases, with 14 bases between them.

The rearrangement links TRBV19 to TRBJ2-3; TRBD1 matches 9 bases. Germline V CDR1 and CDR2: LNHDA, SQIVND (reference sequence). Unmatched junction bases numbered 23, after V lost 10 bases and J lost 3 bases. The CDR3 extends over 19 amino acids. CDR3 region: CATTNQGTGPYWGTDTQYF. The CDR3 DNA follows: TGTGCCACTACAAACCAAGGGACAGGGCCCTACTGGGGGACAGATACGCAGTATTTT.

The chain uses TRBV11-2 and TRBJ2-3, with D possibly being TRBD2 (5 bases). The germline CDR1 and CDR2 sequences are SGHAT and FQNNGV. Trimming cost V 5 bases and J 5 bases, with 17 bases left between them. The CDR3 spans 15 residues. The CDR3: CASSLGLAEGDTQYF. The CDR3 region has the DNA TGTGCCAGCAGCCTTGGACTGGCTGAGGGAGATACGCAGTATTTT. The variable domain in full, completed from reference TRBV11-2 and TRBJ2-3, reads EAGVAQSPRYKIIEKRQSVAFWCNPISGHATLYWYQQILGQGPKLLIQFQNNGVVDDSQLPKDRFSAERLKGVDSTLKIQPAKLEDSAVYLCASSLGLAEGDTQYFGPGTRLTVL.

J is TRBJ2-7 and V is TRBV5-6; D gene ambiguous. This CDR3 spans 13 amino acids. Germline V gene sequence: CDR1 SGHDT, CDR2 YYEEEE. The V and J ends lost 0 bases and 2 bases respectively, with 6 bases between them. CDR3 protein: CASSLAVAYEQYF. The CDR3 DNA reads TGTGCCAGCAGCTTGGCTGTAGCCTACGAGCAGTACTTC.

In its sample, this clone was seen a few times. The J gene is TRBJ1-1, the V gene TRBV18; D unclear. Germline CDR1 KGHSH, CDR2 LQKENI. The CDR3 extends over 13 amino acids. Trimming took off 1 base at V and 1 base at J, with 4 bases between the two ends. CDR3 amino acids: CASSPRANTEAFF. In nucleotides, the CDR3 is TGTGCCAGCTCACCACGGGCGAACACTGAAGCTTTCTTT. The variable domain in full, completed from reference TRBV18 and TRBJ1-1, reads NAGVMQNPRHLVRRRGQEARLRCSPMKGHSHVYWYRQLPEEGLKFMVYLQKENIIDESGMPKERFSAEFPKEGPSILRIQQVVRGDSAAYFCASSPRANTEAFFGQGTRLTVV.

This clone showed up just once. The CDR3 DNA follows: TGCGCCAGCAGCCAAGAAGCGGGGGCCCTATACAATGAGCAGTTCTTC. This encodes CASSQEAGALYNEQFF. The V gene is TRBV4-1, the J gene TRBJ2-1; TRBD2 agrees at 8 bases. With V trimmed by 0 bases and J by 4 bases, 5 bases remained unmatched. The CDR3 spans 16 residues. Germline CDR1 and CDR2: MGHRA and YSYEKL.

This clone turned up a few times. The chain uses TRBV9 and TRBJ1-6, with TRBD1 matching 7 bases. The CDR3 runs to 14 residues. Germline-derived CDR1 and CDR2 are SGDLS and YYNGEE. The J segment lost 8 bases and the V segment lost 0 bases, leaving 2 bases of the junction unmatched. The CDR3 coding sequence is TGTGCCAGCAGCGTAGGGCAGGGGGATTCACCCCTCCACTTT. The encoded protein is CASSVGQGDSPLHF.

The chain uses TRBV11-2 and TRBJ2-2; 11 nucleotides agree with TRBD1. J gave up 6 bases and V 5 bases, and 8 bases lay outside the gene matches. This CDR3 spans 16 amino acids. Looked up from germline, CDR1 is SGHAT and CDR2 is FQNNGV. The CDR3 nucleotides read TGTGCCAGCAGCCCTGAGGGGACAGGGGGGCCCGGGGAGCTGTTTTTT. Residues: CASSPEGTGGPGELFF. The full variable domain, with the rest looked up from reference TRBV11-2 and TRBJ2-2, is EAGVAQSPRYKIIEKRQSVAFWCNPISGHATLYWYQQILGQGPKLLIQFQNNGVVDDSQLPKDRFSAERLKGVDSTLKIQPAKLEDSAVYLCASSPEGTGGPGELFFGEGSRLTVL.

The rearrangement links TRBV4-2 to TRBJ2-3, with 9 bases matching TRBD2. The CDR3 contains 14 residues. Trimming cost V 1 base and J 6 bases; bases outside gene matches: 2. Germline CDR1 and CDR2: LGHNA and YNFKEQ. The CDR3 DNA reads TGTGCCAGCAGCCAAGGGCGGGGGGGGGATACGCAGTATTTT. Translated: CASSQGRGGDTQYF.

The chain links TRBV12-3 or TRBV12-4 to TRBJ2-1; D is unclear. CDR3 length: 13 residues. Trimming took 1 base from V and 4 from J, leaving 5 bases between them. The CDR3: CASSLVRYNEQFF. As DNA, the CDR3 is TGTGCCAGCAGTTTAGTTCGGTACAATGAGCAGTTCTTC.

The chain is built from TRBV10-3 and TRBJ2-1, with 7 bases that match TRBD2. Germline CDR1 ENHRY, CDR2 SYGVKD. Trimming at V came to 2 bases and at J to 5 bases, leaving 21 bases not matched to a gene. This CDR3 has 20 amino acids. Here the CDR3 DNA reads TGTGCCATCAGTGAGCCCGGGGCCAGCGGGAAGGATGGGATCGACAATGAGCAGTTCTTC. As protein: CAISEPGASGKDGIDNEQFF.

This chain uses TRBV12-3 or TRBV12-4 with TRBJ1-6; 11 bases match TRBD1. The length of the CDR3 is 13 residues. The J segment lost 11 bases and the V segment lost 3 bases, leaving 0 bases of the junction unmatched. The CDR3 spells CASSLGQGAPLHF. The CDR3 bases are TGTGCCAGCAGTTTGGGACAGGGGGCACCCCTCCACTTT.

This clone showed up just once. CDR3 in amino acids: CASSTGGSTDTQYF. DNA for the CDR3: TGCGCCAGCAGTACAGGGGGTAGCACAGATACGCAGTATTTT. The V call is TRBV10-1, the J call TRBJ2-3; 8 bases agree with TRBD1. The germline V gene encodes CDR1 WNHNN and CDR2 SYGVQD (reference sequence). V was pared by 5 bases and J by 0 bases, with 1 base of the junction left unmatched. CDR3 length equals 14 residues.